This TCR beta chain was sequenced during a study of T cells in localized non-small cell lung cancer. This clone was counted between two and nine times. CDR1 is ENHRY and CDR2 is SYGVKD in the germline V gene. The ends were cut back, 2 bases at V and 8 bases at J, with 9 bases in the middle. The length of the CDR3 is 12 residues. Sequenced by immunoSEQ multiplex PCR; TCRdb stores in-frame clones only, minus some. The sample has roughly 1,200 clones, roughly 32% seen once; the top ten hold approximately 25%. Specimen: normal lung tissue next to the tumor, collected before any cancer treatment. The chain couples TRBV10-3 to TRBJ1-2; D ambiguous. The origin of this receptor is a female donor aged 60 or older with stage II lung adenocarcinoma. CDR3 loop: CAISEPVQGYTF. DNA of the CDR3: TGTGCCATCAGTGAGCCTGTGCAAGGCTACACCTTC.